This entry is about one T cell receptor beta chain. Its antigen is as yet unknown. The donors were in the approximately 120-subject validation cohort, distinct from the approximately 730-subject first cohort. Germline values: CDR1 MDHEN, CDR2 SYDVKM. Trimming took 6 bases from V and 2 from J, leaving 13 bases between them. The CDR3 has 14 amino acids. The data are from a study of cytomegalovirus exposure and HLA in healthy donors. Whole-study results and caveats: Among TCR sequences, most were rare, though some public TCRs appeared in many donors. The tendency of first-cohort TCR clusters to co-occur in the 120 or so validation repertoires was the finding of a later analysis. Three CMV-associated chains proved CMV antigen-specific in vitro.

The method was immunoSEQ multiplex PCR; TCRdb's version includes in-frame clones alone and lacks a portion of them. In the table there are around 260,000 clones, 90% of which are singletons. This receptor was taken from a woman aged 25-40 years in good health and CMV-seronegative. The source material was PBMCs. The chain employs TRBV28 and TRBJ2-5, with D possibly being TRBD2 (6 bases). CDR3 protein: CASSRTGVQETQYF. The CDR3 region has the DNA TGTGCCAGCAGCCGAACGGGGGTACAAGAGACCCAGTACTTC.